This T cell receptor beta chain derives from a study of regulatory T cells in long-lasting Graves disease. As for time point: persistent/refractory GD, antithyroid drugs over 5 years with positive TRAb. PBMC RNA served as the TCR library source. The germline V gene encodes CDR1 SGHKS and CDR2 YYEKEE (reference sequence). Trimming cost V 4 bases and J 3 bases; bases outside gene matches: 8. The CDR3 contains 16 residues. TCR beta libraries were built with iRepertoire HTBI primers and Arm-PCR of CDR3 regions. TCRdb re-derived calls from the multiplex PCR reads in MiXCR, one entry per CDR3 protein. Among hundreds of thousands of distinct CDR3 sequences listed, 21% were seen once.

This chain links TRBV5-5 with TRBJ2-1; 9 nucleotides match TRBD2. This TCR was sampled from a female donor with Graves disease. Source: peripheral blood mononuclear cells (PBMCs), taken when the disease was refractory, from a patient treated with antithyroid drugs. For the CDR3, the DNA is TGTGCCAGCAGCCTCCAGAGCGGGAGGCGCTACAATGAGCAGTTCTTC. Its protein product is CASSLQSGRRYNEQFF.